The present TCR beta chain was sequenced within a study of blood T cell repertoires in COVID-19. Overall study context: Sites in the United States, Italy and Spain provided acute and convalescent COVID-19 samples.

Enrollment of patients from Seattle took place during active infection, with longitudinal follow-up. CDR1 and CDR2 from the germline V gene are MNHEY and SMNVEV (reference sequence). The CDR3 covers 16 residues. V dropped 5 bases and J dropped 3 bases, with 17 bases sitting between them. The repertoire was sequenced with immunoSEQ multiplex PCR; TCRdb's copy has only in-frame clones and lacks some. The sample has roughly 300,000 clones, approximately 93% seen once. This chain uses TRBV27 with TRBJ2-1; the D gene is possibly TRBD2 (7 bases). The TCR was taken from a woman between 25 and 40 years old with COVID-19, enrolled during active disease. Sequencing was performed on peripheral blood. The CDR3 reads CASSRGGGWGYNEQFF. Here the CDR3 DNA reads TGTGCCAGCAGTCGCGGGGGCGGGTGGGGCTACAATGAGCAGTTCTTC.